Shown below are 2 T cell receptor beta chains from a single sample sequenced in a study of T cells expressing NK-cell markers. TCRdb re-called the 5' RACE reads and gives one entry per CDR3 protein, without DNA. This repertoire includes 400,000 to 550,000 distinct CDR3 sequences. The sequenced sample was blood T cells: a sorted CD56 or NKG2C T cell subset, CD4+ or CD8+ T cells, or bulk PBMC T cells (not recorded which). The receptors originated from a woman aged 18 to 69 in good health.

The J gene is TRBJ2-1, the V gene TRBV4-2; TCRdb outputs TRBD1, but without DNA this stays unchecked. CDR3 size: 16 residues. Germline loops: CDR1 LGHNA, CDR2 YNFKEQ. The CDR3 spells CASSQVDRTAGNEQFF.

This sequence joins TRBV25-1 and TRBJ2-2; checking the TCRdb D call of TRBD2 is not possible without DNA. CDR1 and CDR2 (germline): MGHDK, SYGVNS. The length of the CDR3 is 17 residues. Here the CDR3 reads CASTSGGAREITGELFF.